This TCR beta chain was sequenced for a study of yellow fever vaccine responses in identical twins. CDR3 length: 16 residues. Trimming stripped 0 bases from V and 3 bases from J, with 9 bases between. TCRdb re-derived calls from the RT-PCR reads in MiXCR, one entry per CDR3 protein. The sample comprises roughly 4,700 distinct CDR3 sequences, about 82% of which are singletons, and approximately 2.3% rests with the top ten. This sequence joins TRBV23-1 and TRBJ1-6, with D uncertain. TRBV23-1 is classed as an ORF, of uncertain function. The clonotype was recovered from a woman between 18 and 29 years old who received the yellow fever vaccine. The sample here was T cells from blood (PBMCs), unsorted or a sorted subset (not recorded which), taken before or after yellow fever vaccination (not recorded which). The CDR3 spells CASSQSVRLYNSPLHF. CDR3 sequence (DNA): TGCGCCAGCAGTCAATCGGTCCGGCTCTATAATTCACCCCTCCACTTT.